This TCR beta chain was recorded in a study of cytomegalovirus exposure and HLA in healthy donors. Overall study: Of all 400 or so donors who were genotyped, roughly 81% belonged to the Caucasian-associated ancestry cluster. Study observations and caveats: Whilst most TCR sequences proved rare, a subset of public TCRs occurred across many donors. A missense DCLRE1C variant was associated with V- and J-gene trimming of TCR beta chains in a later analysis, and an independent cohort replicated the association.

This clone was recorded only once. Its antigen is unidentified. Germline V gene data show CDR1 as WSHSY and CDR2 as SAAADI. The V segment lost 8 bases and the J segment 10 bases; nucleotides outside the gene matches: 8. The CDR3 totals 13 residues. The PCR was carried out with 60 Vbeta primers and 13 Jbeta primers. Measured with immunoSEQ multiplex PCR; TCRdb has only the in-frame clones, and not every one. The data contain 200,000 to 250,000 clones, about three quarters of them seen just once; the ten biggest clones take up roughly 2%. Sequenced: PBMCs. The chain couples TRBV10-2 to TRBJ1-6, with TRBD1 matching 7 bases. This TCR derives from a man aged 18-30 years in good health and CMV-seronegative. The CDR3 region is CASADRDPSPLHF. In DNA form, the CDR3 reads TGCGCCAGCGCAGACAGGGACCCATCACCCCTCCACTTT.